This T cell receptor beta chain was documented in a study of blood T cell repertoires in COVID-19. The CDR3 runs to 15 residues. CDR1 ENHRY and CDR2 SYGVKD come from the germline V gene. The V end was cut by 0 bases, the J end by 7 bases, with 16 bases between. Sequenced by immunoSEQ multiplex PCR; TCRdb stores in-frame clones only, minus some. This table has around 140,000 clones, 84% appearing once. The sample taken for sequencing was peripheral blood. The chain employs TRBV10-3 and TRBJ2-7; tentatively, D is TRBD2 (6 bases). The source of this sequence is a human donor in a cohort sampled during active COVID-19. In DNA, the CDR3 is TGTGCCATCAGTGAGTCAAGCGGAGGGGAGAGAGAGCAGTACGTC. Translated, it gives CAISESSGGEREQYV.